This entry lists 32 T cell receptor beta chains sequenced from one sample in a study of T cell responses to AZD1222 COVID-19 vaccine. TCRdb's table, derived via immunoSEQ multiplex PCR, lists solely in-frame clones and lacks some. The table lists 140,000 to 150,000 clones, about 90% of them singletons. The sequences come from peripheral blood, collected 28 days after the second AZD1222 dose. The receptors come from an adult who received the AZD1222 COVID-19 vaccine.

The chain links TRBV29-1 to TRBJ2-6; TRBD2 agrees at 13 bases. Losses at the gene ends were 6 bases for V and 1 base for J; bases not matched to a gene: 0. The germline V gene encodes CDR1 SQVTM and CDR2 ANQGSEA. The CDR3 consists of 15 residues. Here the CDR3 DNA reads TGCAGCGTGGGACTAGCGGGATCTGGGGCCAACGTCCTGACTTTC. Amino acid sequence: CSVGLAGSGANVLTF.

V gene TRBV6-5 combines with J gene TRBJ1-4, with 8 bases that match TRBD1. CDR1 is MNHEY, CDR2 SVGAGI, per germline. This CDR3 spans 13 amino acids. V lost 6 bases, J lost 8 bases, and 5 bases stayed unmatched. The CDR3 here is CASRTGVREKLFF. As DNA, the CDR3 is TGTGCCAGCAGGACAGGGGTCCGCGAAAAACTGTTTTTT.

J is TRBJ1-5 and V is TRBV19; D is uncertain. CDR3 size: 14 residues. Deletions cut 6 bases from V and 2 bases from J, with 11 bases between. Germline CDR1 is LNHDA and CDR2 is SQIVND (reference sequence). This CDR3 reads CASRALVGNQPQHF. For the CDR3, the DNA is TGTGCCAGTAGGGCTCTCGTGGGCAATCAGCCCCAGCATTTT.

The chain's CDR3 is CASSLEGEGLAGSYNEQFF. In DNA, the CDR3 is TGTGCCAGCAGCTTAGAGGGGGAGGGACTAGCGGGCTCGTACAATGAGCAGTTCTTC. This chain links TRBV7-2 with TRBJ2-1, with 12 bases lining up with TRBD2. Trimming took 1 base from V and 4 from J; bases not matched to a gene: 11. The CDR3 consists of 19 residues. CDR1 and CDR2 from the germline V gene are SGHTA and FQGNSA.

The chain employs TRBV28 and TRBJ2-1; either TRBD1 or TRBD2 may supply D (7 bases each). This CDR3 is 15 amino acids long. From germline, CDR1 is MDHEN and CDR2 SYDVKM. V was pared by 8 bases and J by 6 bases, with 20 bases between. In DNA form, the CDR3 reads TGTGCCAGCGGCCAGGGGGGGTCTGGCCGCAATGAGCAGTTCTTC. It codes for CASGQGGSGRNEQFF.

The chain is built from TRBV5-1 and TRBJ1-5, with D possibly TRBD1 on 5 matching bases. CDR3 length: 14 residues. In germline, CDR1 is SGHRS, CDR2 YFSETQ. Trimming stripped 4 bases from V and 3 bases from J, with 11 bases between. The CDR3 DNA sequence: TGCGCCAGCAGCCCGGGACTGGACAATCAGCCCCAGCATTTT. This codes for CASSPGLDNQPQHF.

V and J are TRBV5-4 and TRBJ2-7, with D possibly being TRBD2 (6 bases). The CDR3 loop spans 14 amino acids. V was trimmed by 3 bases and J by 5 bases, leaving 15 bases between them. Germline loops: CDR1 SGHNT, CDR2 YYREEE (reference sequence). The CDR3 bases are TGTGCCAGCAGCTATCAGCGGGTCGGGGACGAGCAGTACTTC. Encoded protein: CASSYQRVGDEQYF.

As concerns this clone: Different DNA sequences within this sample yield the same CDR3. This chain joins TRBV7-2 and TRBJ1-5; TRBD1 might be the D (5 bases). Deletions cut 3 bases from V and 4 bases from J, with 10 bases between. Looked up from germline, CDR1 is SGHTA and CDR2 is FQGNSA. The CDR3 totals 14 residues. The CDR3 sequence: CASSFTGGNQPQHF. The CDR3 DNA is TGTGCCAGCAGCTTTACAGGAGGAAATCAGCCCCAGCATTTT.

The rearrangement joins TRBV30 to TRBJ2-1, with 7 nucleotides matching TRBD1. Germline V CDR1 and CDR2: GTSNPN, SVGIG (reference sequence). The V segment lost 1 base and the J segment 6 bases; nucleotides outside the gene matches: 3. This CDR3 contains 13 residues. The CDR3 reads CAWSGAGGNEQFF. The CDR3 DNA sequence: TGTGCCTGGAGTGGGGCAGGGGGCAATGAGCAGTTCTTC. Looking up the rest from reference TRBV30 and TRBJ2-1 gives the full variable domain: SQTIHQWPATLVQPVGSPLSLECTVEGTSNPNLYWYRQAAGRGLQLLFYSVGIGQISSEVPQNLSASRPQDRQFILSSKKLLLSDSGFYLCAWSGAGGNEQFFGPGTRLTVL.

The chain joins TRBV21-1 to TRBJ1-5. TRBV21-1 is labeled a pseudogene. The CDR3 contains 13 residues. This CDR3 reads CASSKRNNQPQHF. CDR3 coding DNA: TGTGCCAGCAGCAAGAGAAACAATCAGCCCCAGCATTTT.

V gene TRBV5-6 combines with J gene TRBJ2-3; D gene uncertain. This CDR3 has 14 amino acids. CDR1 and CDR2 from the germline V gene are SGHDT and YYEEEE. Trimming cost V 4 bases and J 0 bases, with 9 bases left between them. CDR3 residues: CASSRPVSTDTQYF. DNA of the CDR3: TGTGCCAGCAGCCGGCCGGTTAGCACAGATACGCAGTATTTT.

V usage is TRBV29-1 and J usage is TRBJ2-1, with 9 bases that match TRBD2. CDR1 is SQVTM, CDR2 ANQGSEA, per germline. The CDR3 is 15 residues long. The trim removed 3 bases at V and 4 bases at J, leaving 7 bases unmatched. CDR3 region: CSVEIASGVYNEQFF. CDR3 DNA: TGCAGCGTTGAGATAGCTAGCGGGGTGTACAATGAGCAGTTCTTC.

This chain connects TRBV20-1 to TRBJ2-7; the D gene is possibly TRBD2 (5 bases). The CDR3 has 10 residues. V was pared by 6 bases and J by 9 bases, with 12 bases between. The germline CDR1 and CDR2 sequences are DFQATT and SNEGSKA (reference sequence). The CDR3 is CSAGSVGQYF. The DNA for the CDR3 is TGCAGTGCCGGTAGCGTCGGGCAGTACTTC.

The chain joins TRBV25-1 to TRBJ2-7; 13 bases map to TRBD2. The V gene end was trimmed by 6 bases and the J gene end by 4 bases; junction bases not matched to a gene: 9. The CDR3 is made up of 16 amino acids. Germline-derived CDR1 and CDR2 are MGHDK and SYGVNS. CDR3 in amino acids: CASSEGGTSGMYEQYF. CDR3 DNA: TGTGCCAGCAGCGAGGGTGGGACTAGCGGGATGTACGAGCAGTACTTC.

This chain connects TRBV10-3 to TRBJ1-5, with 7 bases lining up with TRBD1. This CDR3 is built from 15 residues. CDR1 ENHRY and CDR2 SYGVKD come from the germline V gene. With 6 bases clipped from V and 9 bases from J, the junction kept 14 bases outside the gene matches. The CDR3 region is CAISGTAILGMPQHF. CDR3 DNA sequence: TGTGCCATCAGCGGGACAGCGATACTCGGGATGCCCCAGCATTTT.

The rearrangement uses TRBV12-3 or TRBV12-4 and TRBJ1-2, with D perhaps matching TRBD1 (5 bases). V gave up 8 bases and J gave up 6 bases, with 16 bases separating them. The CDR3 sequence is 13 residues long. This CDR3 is CASCGQGADGYTF. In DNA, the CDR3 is TGTGCCAGCTGCGGGCAAGGGGCGGATGGCTACACCTTC.

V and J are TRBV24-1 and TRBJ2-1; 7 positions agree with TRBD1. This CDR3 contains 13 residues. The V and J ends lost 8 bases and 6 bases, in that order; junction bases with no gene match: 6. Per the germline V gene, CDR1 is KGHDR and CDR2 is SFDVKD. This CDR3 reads CATKTGTVNEQFF. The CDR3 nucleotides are TGTGCCACCAAAACAGGGACAGTCAATGAGCAGTTCTTC.

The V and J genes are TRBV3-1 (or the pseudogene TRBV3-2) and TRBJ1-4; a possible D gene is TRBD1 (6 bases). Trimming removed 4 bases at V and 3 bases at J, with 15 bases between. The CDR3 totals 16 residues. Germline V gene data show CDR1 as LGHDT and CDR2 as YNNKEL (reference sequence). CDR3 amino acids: CASSLTTGSANEKLFF. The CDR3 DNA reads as TGTGCCAGCAGCCTTACCACAGGGTCGGCTAATGAAAAACTGTTTTTT.

The CDR3 here is CASSSLQGARNQPQHF. The CDR3 coding sequence is TGTGCCAGCAGTTCCCTACAGGGGGCGCGGAATCAGCCCCAGCATTTT. This chain uses TRBV6-2 or TRBV6-3 with TRBJ1-5; 9 positions match TRBD1. Germline assignment: CDR1 MNHEY and CDR2 SVGEGT. This CDR3 region has 16 residues. V shed 4 bases, J shed 4 bases, and the junction held 8 bases outside the gene matches.

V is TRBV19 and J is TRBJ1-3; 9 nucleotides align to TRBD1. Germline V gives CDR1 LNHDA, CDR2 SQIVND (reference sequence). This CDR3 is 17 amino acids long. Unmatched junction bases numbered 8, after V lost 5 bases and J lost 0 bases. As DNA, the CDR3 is TGTGCCAGTAGTTACCAGGGACAGGGAACCTCTGGAAACACCATATATTTT. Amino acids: CASSYQGQGTSGNTIYF.

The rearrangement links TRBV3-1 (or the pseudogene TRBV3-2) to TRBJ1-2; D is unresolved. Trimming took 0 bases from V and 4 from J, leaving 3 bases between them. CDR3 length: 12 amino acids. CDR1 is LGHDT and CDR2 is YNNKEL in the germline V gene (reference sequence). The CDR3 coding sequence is TGTGCCAGCAGCCAAGATCGCTATGGCTACACCTTC. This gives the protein CASSQDRYGYTF.

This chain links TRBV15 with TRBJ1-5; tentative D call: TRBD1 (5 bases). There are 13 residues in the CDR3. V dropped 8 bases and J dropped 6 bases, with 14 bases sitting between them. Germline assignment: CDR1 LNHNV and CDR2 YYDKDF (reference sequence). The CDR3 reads CATSREVGQPQHF. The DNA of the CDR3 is TGTGCCACCTCCAGGGAGGTCGGTCAGCCCCAGCATTTT.

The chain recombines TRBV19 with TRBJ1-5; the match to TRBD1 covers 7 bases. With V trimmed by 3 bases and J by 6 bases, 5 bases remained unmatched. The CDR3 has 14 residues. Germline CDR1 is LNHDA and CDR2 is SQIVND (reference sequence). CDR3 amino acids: CASSIPQGTQPQHF. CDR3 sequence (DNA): TGTGCCAGTAGTATCCCACAGGGGACTCAGCCCCAGCATTTT.

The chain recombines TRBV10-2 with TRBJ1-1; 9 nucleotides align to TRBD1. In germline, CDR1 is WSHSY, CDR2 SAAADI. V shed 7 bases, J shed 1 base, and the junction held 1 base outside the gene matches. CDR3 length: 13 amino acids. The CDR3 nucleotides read TGCGCCAGCAAGGACAGGGGGAACACTGAAGCTTTCTTT. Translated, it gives CASKDRGNTEAFF.

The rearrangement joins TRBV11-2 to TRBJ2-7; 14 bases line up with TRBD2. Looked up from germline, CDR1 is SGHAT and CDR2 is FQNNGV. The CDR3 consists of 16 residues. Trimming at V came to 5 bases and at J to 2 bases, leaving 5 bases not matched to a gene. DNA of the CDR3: TGTGCCAGCAGCCGGACTAGCGGGAGGAGACCCTACGAGCAGTACTTC. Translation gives CASSRTSGRRPYEQYF.

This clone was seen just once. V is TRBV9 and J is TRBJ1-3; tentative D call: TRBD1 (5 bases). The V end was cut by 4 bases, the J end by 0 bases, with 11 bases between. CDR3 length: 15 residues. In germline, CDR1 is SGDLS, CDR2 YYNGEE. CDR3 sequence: CASSSGVNSGNTIYF. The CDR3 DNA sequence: TGTGCCAGCAGCTCGGGGGTAAACTCTGGAAACACCATATATTTT.

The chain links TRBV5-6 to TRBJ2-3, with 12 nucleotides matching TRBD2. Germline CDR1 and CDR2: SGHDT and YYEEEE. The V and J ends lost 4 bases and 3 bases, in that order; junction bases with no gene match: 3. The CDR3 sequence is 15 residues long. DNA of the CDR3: TGTGCCAGCAGCGATGGACTAGCGGGGACAGATACGCAGTATTTT. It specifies CASSDGLAGTDTQYF.

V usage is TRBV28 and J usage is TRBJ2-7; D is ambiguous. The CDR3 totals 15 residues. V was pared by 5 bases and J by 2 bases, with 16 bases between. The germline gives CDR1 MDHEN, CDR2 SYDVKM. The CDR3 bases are TGTGCCAGCAGTCGCGGTGTGCGCGAAACCTACGAGCAGTACTTC. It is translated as CASSRGVRETYEQYF.

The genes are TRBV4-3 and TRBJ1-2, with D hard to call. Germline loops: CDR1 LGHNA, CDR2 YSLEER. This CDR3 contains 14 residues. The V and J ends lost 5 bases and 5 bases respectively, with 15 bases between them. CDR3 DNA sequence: TGCGCCAGCAGCACCGGACCCGGTGCGTATGGCTACACCTTC. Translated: CASSTGPGAYGYTF.

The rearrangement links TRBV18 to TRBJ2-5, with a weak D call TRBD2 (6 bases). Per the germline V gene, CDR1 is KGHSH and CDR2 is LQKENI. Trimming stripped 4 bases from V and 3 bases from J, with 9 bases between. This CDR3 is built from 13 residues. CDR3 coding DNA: TGTGCCAGCTCACGACTAGTGGAAGAGACCCAGTACTTC. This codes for CASSRLVEETQYF.

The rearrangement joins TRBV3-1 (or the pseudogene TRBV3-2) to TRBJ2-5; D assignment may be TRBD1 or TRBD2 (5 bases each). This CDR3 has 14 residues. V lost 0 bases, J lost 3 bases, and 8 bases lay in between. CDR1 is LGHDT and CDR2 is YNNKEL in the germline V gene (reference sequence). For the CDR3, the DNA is TGTGCCAGCAGCCAAGATGGGGGTGAAGAGACCCAGTACTTC. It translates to CASSQDGGEETQYF.

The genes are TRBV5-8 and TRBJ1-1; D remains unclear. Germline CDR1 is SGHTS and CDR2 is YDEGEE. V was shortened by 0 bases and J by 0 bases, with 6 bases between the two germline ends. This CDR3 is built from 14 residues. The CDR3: CASSLGGMNTEAFF. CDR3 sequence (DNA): TGTGCCAGCAGCTTGGGGGGAATGAACACTGAAGCTTTCTTT.